Sequencing of this T cell receptor (beta chain) was carried out in a study of blood T cell repertoires in COVID-19. About the research overall: The study drew acute and convalescent COVID-19 samples from the United States, Italy and Spain. PBMCs, B-cell-depleted T cells, or T cells provided the cDNA or gDNA that made up the material.

As handled by the study authors: Estimation of nucleated cell counts was performed using reference gene primer amplification. Profiling relied on immunoSEQ multiplex PCR, and the TCRdb table lists in-frame clones only, not all of them. D and trimming come from the DNA, and the V and J calls and clone size come from that table. The repertoire holds more than 200,000 clones, roughly nine tenths seen once, with 1.7% in the top ten. The V end lost 0 bases, the J end lost 1 base, and 11 bases lay between the germline ends. The CDR3 is made up of 16 amino acids. The V gene's germline CDR1 is SGHDT and CDR2 YYEEEE.

V and J are TRBV5-6 and TRBJ2-1; D unclear. The sequenced material came from peripheral blood. This TCR was sampled from a man between 65 and 85 years old with acute or convalescent COVID-19. CDR3 protein: CASSLGGFKSYNEQFF. The CDR3 nucleotides are TGTGCCAGCAGCTTGGGCGGTTTTAAGTCCTACAATGAGCAGTTCTTC.